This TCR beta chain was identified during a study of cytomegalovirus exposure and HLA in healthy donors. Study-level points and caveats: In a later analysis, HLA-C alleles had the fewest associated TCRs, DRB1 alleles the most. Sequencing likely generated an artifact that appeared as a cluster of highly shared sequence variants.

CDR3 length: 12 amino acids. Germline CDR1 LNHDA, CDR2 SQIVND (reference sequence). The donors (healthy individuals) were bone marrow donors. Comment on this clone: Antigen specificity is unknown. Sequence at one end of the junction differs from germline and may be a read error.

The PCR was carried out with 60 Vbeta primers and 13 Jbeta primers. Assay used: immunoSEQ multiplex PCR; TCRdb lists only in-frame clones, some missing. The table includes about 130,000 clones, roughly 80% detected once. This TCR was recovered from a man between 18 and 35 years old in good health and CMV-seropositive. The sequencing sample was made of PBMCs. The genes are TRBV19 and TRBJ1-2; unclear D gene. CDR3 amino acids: CASSTGVYDYTF. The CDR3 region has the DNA TGTGCCAGTAGTACGGGTGTCTATGACTACACCTTC.